These 8 T cell receptor beta chains were all obtained from the same sample, sequenced in a study of T cells in Graves' hyperthyroidism and ophthalmopathy. Authors of the study amplified TCR beta CDR3 regions from RNA transcripts. HTBI primers were used for first-round RT-PCR of the TCR CDR3. Via MiXCR, TCRdb re-called the multiplex PCR reads, giving one row per CDR3 protein. Of 400,000 to 550,000 distinct CDR3 sequences detected, 14% appear once; the ten largest clones hold around 17%. Material for sequencing was blood. The origin of the receptors is a woman aged 18 to 35 with Graves' hyperthyroidism.

In this sample, this clonotype turned up many times. This could be a read error, since a much larger clone is one nucleotide away. This chain uses TRBV12-3 or TRBV12-4 with TRBJ2-1, with 7 nucleotides matching TRBD1. The CDR3 has 14 amino acids. With V trimmed by 5 bases and J by 8 bases, 9 bases remained unmatched. The CDR3 nucleotides read TGTGCCAGCAGTAGCAGACAGGGTTTGGATGAGCAGTTCTTC. It is translated as CASSSRQGLDEQFF.

This chain joins TRBV15 and TRBJ2-7, with D tentatively TRBD1 or TRBD2 (5 bases each). The length of the CDR3 is 15 residues. Trimming took off 0 bases at V and 0 bases at J, with 9 bases between the two ends. Germline lookup yields CDR1 LNHNV and CDR2 YYDKDF (reference sequence). The CDR3 sequence is CATSRDVGVSYEQYF. CDR3 coding DNA: TGTGCCACCAGCAGAGACGTGGGGGTCTCCTACGAGCAGTACTTC.

In its sample, this clonotype was seen many times. The V gene is TRBV9, the J gene TRBJ2-1; TRBD2 aligns across 13 bases. The CDR3 consists of 16 residues. The trim removed 4 bases at V and 6 bases at J, leaving 7 bases unmatched. CDR1 is SGDLS and CDR2 is YYNGEE in the germline V gene. This CDR3 reads CASSPRGLAGPNEQFF. CDR3 in DNA: TGTGCCAGCAGCCCTCGGGGACTAGCGGGGCCCAATGAGCAGTTCTTC.

This clonotype occurred many times. The chain carries TRBV2 and TRBJ2-2; TRBD1 matches 9 bases. In germline, CDR1 is SNHLY, CDR2 FYNNEI. V shed 8 bases, J shed 5 bases, and the junction held 9 bases outside the gene matches. The CDR3 has 15 residues. CDR3 in amino acids: CASLTGGLGTGELFF. For the CDR3, the DNA is TGTGCCAGCTTGACAGGGGGATTAGGGACCGGGGAGCTGTTTTTT.

This clonotype has only a few counts. The V gene is TRBV12-5, the J gene TRBJ2-2; D remains unclear. The V and J ends lost 0 bases and 7 bases respectively, with 3 bases between them. The length of the CDR3 is 12 residues. Germline assignment: CDR1 LGHNT and CDR2 FRNRAP. The CDR3 sequence: CASGLVSGELFF. In DNA, the CDR3 is TGTGCTAGTGGTTTGGTAAGCGGGGAGCTGTTTTTT.

This clonotype appeared many times. This chain uses TRBV7-3 with TRBJ2-1; D is undetermined. Trimming took off 0 bases at V and 5 bases at J, with 11 bases between the two ends. This CDR3 contains 15 residues. Per the germline V gene, CDR1 is SGHTA and CDR2 is FQGTGA. For the CDR3, the DNA is TGTGCCAGCAGCTTAACACGAGGTCAGAACAATGAGCAGTTCTTC. Translation gives CASSLTRGQNNEQFF.

V gene TRBV2 combines with J gene TRBJ1-2, with D unresolved. Germline V gene sequence: CDR1 SNHLY, CDR2 FYNNEI. V was clipped by 7 bases and J by 8 bases, with 8 bases between them. This CDR3 is built from 10 residues. This chain's CDR3 is CASKKEGYTF. The CDR3, as DNA: TGTGCCAGCAAGAAGGAGGGCTACACCTTC.

This clonotype was found many times. This rearrangement joins TRBV4-1 to TRBJ2-1, with 12 bases aligning to TRBD2. Germline V gives CDR1 MGHRA, CDR2 YSYEKL. V was clipped by 3 bases and J by 8 bases; unmatched bases: 2. The CDR3 spans 14 residues. The DNA for the CDR3 is TGCGCCAGCAGCCACGGACTAGCGGGACATGAGCAGTTCTTC. This codes for CASSHGLAGHEQFF.